This T cell receptor (beta chain) was retrieved from a study of shared clonotypes between healthy human individuals. Study overall: Donors, aged 18 to 49, were a couple of women and a few men.

Germline loops: CDR1 LGHNA, CDR2 YSLEER. Trimming left V 0 bases short and J 4 bases short, with 7 bases between. This CDR3 is 15 amino acids long. Sequenced by immunoSEQ multiplex PCR; TCRdb stores in-frame clones only, minus some. The repertoire holds 2 million to 2.5 million clones, with roughly 90% as singletons. The J gene is TRBJ2-6, the V gene TRBV4-3; D gene unclear. The material sequenced was naive CD4+ T cells from PBMCs. Subset specified: CD45RA+ positively selected. This receptor was identified in a man aged 18 to 35 in good health. Some clones in this sample may be carry-over from other donors' samples. Here the CDR3 DNA reads TGCGCCAGCAGCCAAGAGGGGTACGGGGCCAACGTCCTGACTTTC. Encoded protein: CASSQEGYGANVLTF.